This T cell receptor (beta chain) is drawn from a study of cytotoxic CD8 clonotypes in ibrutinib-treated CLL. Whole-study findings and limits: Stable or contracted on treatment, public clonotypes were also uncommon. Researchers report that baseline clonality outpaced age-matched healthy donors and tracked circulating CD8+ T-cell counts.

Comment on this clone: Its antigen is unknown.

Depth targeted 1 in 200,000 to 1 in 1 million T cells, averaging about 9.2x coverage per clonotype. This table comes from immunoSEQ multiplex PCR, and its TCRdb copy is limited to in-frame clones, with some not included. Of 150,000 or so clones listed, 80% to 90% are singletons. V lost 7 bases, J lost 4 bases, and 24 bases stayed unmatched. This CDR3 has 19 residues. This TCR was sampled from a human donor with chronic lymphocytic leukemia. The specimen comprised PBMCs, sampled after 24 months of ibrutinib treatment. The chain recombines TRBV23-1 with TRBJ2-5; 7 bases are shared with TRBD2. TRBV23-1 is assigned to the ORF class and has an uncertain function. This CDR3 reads CASTHLAIRLRELRETQYF. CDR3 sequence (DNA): TGCGCCAGCACCCACCTAGCGATTCGACTGCGGGAGTTGCGAGAGACCCAGTACTTC.